The clone carrying this T cell receptor beta chain was counted ten times or more. The data originate from a study of regulatory T cells in long-lasting Graves disease. Study-wide context: Graves' cases, newly diagnosed, had used antithyroid drugs under 3 months.

Germline CDR1 and CDR2: DFQATT and SNEGSKA (reference sequence). The CDR3 is 15 residues long. V was cut by 3 bases and J by 0 bases, with 12 bases left in between. Documented time point: newly diagnosed GD, antithyroid drugs for less than 3 months. The authors made the TCR library using RNA they extracted from PBMCs. An endocrinology department located in Xi'an, China, was where the patients came from. Assembly of TCR beta libraries relied on iRepertoire HTBI primers together with Arm-PCR of CDR3 regions. TCRdb used MiXCR to reprocess the multiplex PCR reads, holding one entry per CDR3 protein. The data hold 500,000 or so distinct CDR3 sequences, with about 17% observed a single time. These same records also appear under a second study, on T cells in Graves' hyperthyroidism and ophthalmopathy. That source adds: Stable Graves' hyperthyroidism denoted no ophthalmopathy progression over 18 months. Researchers ran a first-round RT-PCR on the TCR CDR3 using the HTBI primer set.

The sample consisted of peripheral blood mononuclear cells (PBMCs), taken at new diagnosis, from a patient treated with antithyroid drugs. This chain uses TRBV20-1 with TRBJ1-5; D gene unclear. This TCR was recovered from a man in his forties with Graves disease. DNA for the CDR3: TGCAGTGCTAGCGGTTCGGATTATAGCAATCAGCCCCAGCATTTT. The encoded protein is CSASGSDYSNQPQHF.